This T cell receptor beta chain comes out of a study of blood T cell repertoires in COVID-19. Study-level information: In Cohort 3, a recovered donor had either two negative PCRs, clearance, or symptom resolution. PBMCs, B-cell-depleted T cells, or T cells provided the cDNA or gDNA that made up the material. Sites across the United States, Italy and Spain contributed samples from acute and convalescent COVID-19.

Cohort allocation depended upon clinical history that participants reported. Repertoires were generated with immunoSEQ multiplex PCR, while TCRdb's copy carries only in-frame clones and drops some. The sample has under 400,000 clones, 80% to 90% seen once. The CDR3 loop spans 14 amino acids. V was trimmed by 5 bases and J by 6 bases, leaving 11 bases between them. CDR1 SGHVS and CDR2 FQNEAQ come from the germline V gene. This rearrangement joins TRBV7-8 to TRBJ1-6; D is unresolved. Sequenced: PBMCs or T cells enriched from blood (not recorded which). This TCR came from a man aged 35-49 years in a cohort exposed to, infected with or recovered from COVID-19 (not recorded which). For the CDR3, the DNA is TGTGCCAGCAGCGCCACACGGGGTAATTCACCCCTCCACTTT. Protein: CASSATRGNSPLHF.